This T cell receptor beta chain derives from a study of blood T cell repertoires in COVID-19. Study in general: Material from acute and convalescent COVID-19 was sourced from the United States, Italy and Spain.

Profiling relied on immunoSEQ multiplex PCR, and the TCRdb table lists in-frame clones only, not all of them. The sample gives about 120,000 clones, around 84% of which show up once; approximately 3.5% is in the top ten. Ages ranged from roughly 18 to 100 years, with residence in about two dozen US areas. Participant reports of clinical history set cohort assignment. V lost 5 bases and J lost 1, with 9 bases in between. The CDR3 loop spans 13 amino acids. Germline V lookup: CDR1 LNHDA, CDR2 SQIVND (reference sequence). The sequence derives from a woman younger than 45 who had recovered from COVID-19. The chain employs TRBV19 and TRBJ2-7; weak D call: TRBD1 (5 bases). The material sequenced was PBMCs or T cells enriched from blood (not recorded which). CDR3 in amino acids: CASSAGPSYEQYF. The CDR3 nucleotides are TGTGCCAGTAGTGCAGGGCCTTCCTACGAGCAGTACTTC.